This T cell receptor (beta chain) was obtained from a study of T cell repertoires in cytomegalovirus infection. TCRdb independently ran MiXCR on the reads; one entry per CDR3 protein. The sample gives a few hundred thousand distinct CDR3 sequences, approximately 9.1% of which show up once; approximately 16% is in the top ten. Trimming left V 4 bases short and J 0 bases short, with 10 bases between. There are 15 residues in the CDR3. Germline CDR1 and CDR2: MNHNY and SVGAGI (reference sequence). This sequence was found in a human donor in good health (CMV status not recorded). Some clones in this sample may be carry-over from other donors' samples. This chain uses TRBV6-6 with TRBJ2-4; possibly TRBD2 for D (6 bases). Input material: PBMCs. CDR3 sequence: CASSSLAVAKNIQYF. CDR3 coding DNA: TGTGCCAGCAGTTCTTTAGCGGTAGCCAAAAACATTCAGTACTTC.